These T cell receptor beta chains were read from a single sample in a study of T-cell reconstitution after alpha-beta-depleted transplantation in children. One entry per CDR3 protein results from TCRdb running MiXCR on the PCR reads. The sample holds about 600,000 distinct CDR3 sequences; approximately 22% are singletons and the top ten take around 14%. The material was PBMCs, mostly from graft donor cells, obtained 360 days after TCRalphabeta/CD19-depleted stem cell transplant. The source of these receptors is a boy younger than two who had a stem cell transplant for acute myeloid leukemia, so the T cells may come from the graft donor. Each CDR3 is given with its conserved first and last residue. The D gene is left open where the match is weak. Expanded clones get a size class; other rows say once, few or many, or leave the size out.

size	J	D	V	length	CDR3	DNA
NA	TRBJ2-6	NA	TRBV12-3/TRBV12-4	17	CASSLARGLGGANVLTF	TGTGCCAGCAGTTTAGCCCGGGGCCTCGGAGGGGCCAACGTCCTGACTTTC
few	TRBJ1-2	NA	TRBV20-1	12	CSARMPPYGYTF	TGCAGTGCTAGGATGCCCCCCTATGGCTACACCTTC
many	TRBJ2-7	NA	TRBV6-1	14	CASRIQGNSYEQYF	TGTGCCAGTAGAATTCAGGGAAACTCCTACGAGCAGTACTTC
few	TRBJ2-5	TRBD1	TRBV5-1	14	CASSADRAGQTQYF	TGCGCCAGCAGCGCGGACAGGGCAGGGCAGACCCAGTACTTC
many	TRBJ2-7	TRBD1	TRBV29-1	13	CSATGTGPYEQYF	TGCAGCGCTACCGGGACAGGGCCCTACGAGCAGTACTTC
NA	TRBJ2-5	NA	TRBV7-8	15	CASIPGRGLQETQYF	TGTGCCAGCATTCCGGGGAGAGGACTCCAAGAGACCCAGTACTTC
many	TRBJ2-3	NA	TRBV12-3/TRBV12-4	14	CASSFRHLTDTQYF	TGTGCCAGCAGTTTTAGGCACCTCACAGATACGCAGTATTTT
few	TRBJ2-5	NA	TRBV5-1	15	CASSLGGQLLETQYF	TGCGCCAGCAGCTTGGGAGGTCAGTTACTCGAGACCCAGTACTTC
many	TRBJ1-2	NA	TRBV12-3/TRBV12-4	15	CASRATGLAAYGYTF	TGTGCCAGCAGGGCGACAGGACTTGCCGCTTATGGCTACACCTTC
NA	TRBJ2-5	TRBD1	TRBV11-2	16	CASSLGIHRGKETQYF	TGTGCCAGCAGCTTAGGGATCCACAGGGGGAAAGAGACCCAGTACTTC
few	TRBJ2-1	TRBD1	TRBV12-3/TRBV12-4	12	CSTGHGHNEQFF	TGTTCGACAGGGCATGGTCACAATGAGCAGTTCTTC
NA	TRBJ2-2	NA	TRBV9	16	CASSVTLLTGFGELFF	TGTGCCAGCAGCGTGACTCTACTTACTGGATTCGGGGAGCTGTTTTTT
many	TRBJ1-4	TRBD1	TRBV29-1	13	CSVQDRGNEKLFF	TGCAGCGTTCAGGACAGGGGAAATGAAAAACTGTTTTTT
many	TRBJ1-6	NA	TRBV20-1	15	CSAGLSFSYNSPLHF	TGCAGTGCTGGGCTCAGTTTCTCCTATAATTCACCCCTCCACTTT
many	TRBJ2-2	NA	TRBV25-1	13	CASPDWNTGELFF	TGTGCCAGCCCCGACTGGAACACCGGGGAGCTGTTTTTT
few	TRBJ2-1	TRBD2	TRBV10-2	14	CASSDRGGAFEQFF	TGCGCCAGCAGTGACCGCGGGGGGGCATTTGAGCAGTTCTTC
few	TRBJ2-7	TRBD1	TRBV4-2	15	CASSHPPGQGTEQYF	TGTGCCAGCAGCCATCCCCCGGGACAGGGAACCGAGCAGTACTTC
NA	TRBJ1-1	NA	TRBV29-1	12	CSVDWFPTEAFF	TGCAGCGTTGATTGGTTTCCCACTGAAGCTTTCTTT
NA	TRBJ1-1	NA	TRBV12-3/TRBV12-4	11	CASSPDFGAFF	TGTGCCAGCAGTCCCGATTTTGGGGCTTTCTTT
NA	TRBJ2-5	NA	TRBV21-1	15	CASSNRGQGKETQYF	TGTGCCAGCAGCAATCGGGGGCAGGGAAAGGAGACCCAGTACTTC
many	TRBJ2-2	TRBD2	TRBV28	15	CASSLGTSRSGELFF	TGTGCCAGCAGTCTCGGGACTAGTAGATCCGGGGAGCTGTTTTTT
NA	TRBJ1-1	NA	TRBV12-3/TRBV12-4	13	CASSQQGNTEAFF	TGTGCCAGCAGTCAACAGGGGAACACTGAAGCTTTCTTT
few	TRBJ2-7	NA	TRBV7-6	13	CASRFNWAYEQYF	TGTGCCAGCAGATTCAACTGGGCGTACGAGCAGTACTTC
NA	TRBJ2-7	TRBD2	TRBV12-3/TRBV12-4	14	CASSWGLAAYEQYF	TGTGCCAGCAGTTGGGGACTAGCGGCCTACGAGCAGTACTTC
NA	TRBJ2-2	TRBD2	TRBV7-3	15	CASSFSGGRSGELFF	TGTGCCAGCAGCTTTTCGGGGGGGCGGTCCGGGGAGCTGTTTTTT
NA	TRBJ1-2	TRBD1	TRBV7-9	12	CASSLGQGVDTF	TGTGCCAGCAGCTTGGGTCAGGGGGTCGACACCTTC
many	TRBJ2-2	NA	TRBV20-1	13	CSALRLNTGELFF	TGCAGTGCTTTGCGGCTGAACACCGGGGAGCTGTTTTTT
NA	TRBJ2-1	NA	TRBV6-2/TRBV6-3	16	CASSSDRGWSYNEQFF	TGTGCCAGCAGCTCCGACCGGGGTTGGTCCTACAATGAGCAGTTCTTC
few	TRBJ1-4	TRBD1	TRBV20-1	16	CSARLQGAPTNEKLFF	TGCAGTGCTAGGTTACAGGGGGCTCCAACTAATGAAAAACTGTTTTTT
NA	TRBJ2-1	NA	TRBV10-3	14	CAISDPYENNEQFF	TGTGCCATCAGTGATCCATACGAAAACAATGAGCAGTTCTTC
many	TRBJ2-1	NA	TRBV9	15	CASSVAGGRYNEQFF	TGTGCCAGCAGCGTAGCCGGGGGACGGTACAATGAGCAGTTCTTC
few	TRBJ2-1	NA	TRBV20-1	15	CSARERGSSYNEQFF	TGCAGTGCTAGAGAACGAGGGTCCTCCTACAATGAGCAGTTCTTC
NA	TRBJ1-5	TRBD1	TRBV20-1	15	CSAREKQGFNQPQHF	TGCAGTGCTAGAGAGAAACAGGGGTTCAATCAGCCCCAGCATTTT
NA	TRBJ2-1	TRBD1	TRBV24-1	16	CATSETGRLVENEQFF	TGTGCCACCAGTGAGACAGGGCGTTTGGTTGAGAATGAGCAGTTCTTC
few	TRBJ2-7	NA	TRBV4-3	15	CASSQDAGRPYEQYF	TGCGCCAGCAGCCAAGATGCGGGACGGCCTTACGAGCAGTACTTC
NA	TRBJ1-3	NA	TRBV29-1	14	CSAEDSLSGNTIYF	TGCAGCGCAGAAGACAGCCTCTCTGGAAACACCATATATTTT
many	TRBJ1-1	NA	TRBV29-1	11	CSVVGQYEAFF	TGCAGCGTTGTAGGACAGTATGAAGCCTTCTTT
NA	TRBJ2-1	NA	TRBV20-1	11	CNHFRCQVQFF	TGCAACCACTTCCGCTGTCAAGTCCAGTTCTTC
many	TRBJ2-6	NA	TRBV6-2/TRBV6-3	13	CASIDSGANVLTF	TGTGCCAGCATAGACTCTGGGGCCAACGTCCTGACTTTC
NA	TRBJ2-3	NA	TRBV29-1	16	CSVEDQAYLGTDTQYF	TGCAGCGTTGAAGATCAAGCCTACCTTGGCACAGATACGCAGTATTTT
NA	TRBJ2-1	TRBD2	TRBV4-1	20	CASSLPWPSGGSRSINEQFF	TGCGCCAGCAGCCTTCCGTGGCCTAGCGGGGGCTCCCGGTCTATCAATGAGCAGTTCTTC
few	TRBJ1-1	NA	TRBV7-9	17	CASSFGAGGGMNTEAFF	TGTGCCAGCAGCTTCGGGGCGGGAGGTGGAATGAACACTGAAGCTTTCTTT
many	TRBJ1-4	NA	TRBV20-1	14	CSAPRGGPNEKLFF	TGCAGTGCCCCAAGGGGGGGACCTAATGAAAAACTGTTTTTT
many	TRBJ2-7	NA	TRBV2	14	CASSEEGSNYEQYF	TGTGCCAGCAGTGAAGAGGGGTCAAACTACGAGCAGTACTTC